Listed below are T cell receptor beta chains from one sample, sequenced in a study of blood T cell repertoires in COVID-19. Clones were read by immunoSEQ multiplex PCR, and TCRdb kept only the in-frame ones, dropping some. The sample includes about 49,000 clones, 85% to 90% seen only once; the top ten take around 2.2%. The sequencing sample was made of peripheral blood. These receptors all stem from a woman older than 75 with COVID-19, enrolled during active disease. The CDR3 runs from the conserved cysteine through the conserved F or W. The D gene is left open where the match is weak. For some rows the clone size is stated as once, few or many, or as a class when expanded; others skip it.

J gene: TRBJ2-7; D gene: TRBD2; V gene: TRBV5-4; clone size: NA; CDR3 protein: CASGRELLGLAGGRGEQYF; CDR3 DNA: TGTGCCAGCGGCAGAGAGCTCCTAGGACTAGCGGGAGGAAGGGGCGAGCAGTACTTC
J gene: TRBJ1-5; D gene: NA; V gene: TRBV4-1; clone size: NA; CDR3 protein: CASRREFGNQPQHF; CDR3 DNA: TGCGCCAGCAGGCGGGAATTTGGCAATCAGCCCCAGCATTTT
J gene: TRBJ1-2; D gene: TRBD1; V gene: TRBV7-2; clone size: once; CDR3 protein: CASSPRTGAEGYTF; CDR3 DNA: TGTGCCAGCAGCCCGCGGACAGGGGCGGAGGGCTACACCTTC
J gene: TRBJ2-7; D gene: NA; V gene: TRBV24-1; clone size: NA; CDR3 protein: CATSGRGTREEQYF; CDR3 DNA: TGTGCCACCAGTGGCCGGGGAACCCGTGAAGAGCAGTACTTC
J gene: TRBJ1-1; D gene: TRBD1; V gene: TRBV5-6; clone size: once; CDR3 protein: CASSLPTGSNTEAFF; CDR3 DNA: TGTGCCAGCAGCCTCCCGACAGGGTCGAACACTGAAGCTTTCTTT
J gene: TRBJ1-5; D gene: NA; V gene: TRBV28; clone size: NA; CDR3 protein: CASRGQGSNQPQHF; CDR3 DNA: TGTGCCAGCAGGGGGCAGGGTAGCAATCAGCCCCAGCATTTT
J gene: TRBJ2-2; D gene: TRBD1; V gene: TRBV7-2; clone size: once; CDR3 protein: CASRDQGALPGELFF; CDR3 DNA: TGTGCCAGCAGAGATCAGGGGGCGCTCCCCGGGGAGCTGTTTTTT
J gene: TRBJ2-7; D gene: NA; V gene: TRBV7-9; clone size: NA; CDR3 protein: CASSLSGYEQYF; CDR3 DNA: TGTGCCAGCAGCTTATCAGGCTACGAGCAGTACTTC
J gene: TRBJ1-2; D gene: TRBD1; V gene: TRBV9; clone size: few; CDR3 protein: CASSAGTGANYGYTF; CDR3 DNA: TGTGCCAGCAGCGCCGGGACAGGAGCTAACTATGGCTACACCTTC
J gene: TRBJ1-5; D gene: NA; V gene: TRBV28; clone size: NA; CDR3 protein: CASSLTRINQPQHF; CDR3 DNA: TGTGCCAGCAGTTTGACGCGGATCAATCAGCCCCAGCATTTT
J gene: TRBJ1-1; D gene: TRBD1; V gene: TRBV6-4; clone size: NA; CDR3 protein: CASSDSLGTGLNTEAFF; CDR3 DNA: TGTGCCAGCAGTGACTCCTTGGGGACAGGGTTGAACACTGAAGCTTTCTTT
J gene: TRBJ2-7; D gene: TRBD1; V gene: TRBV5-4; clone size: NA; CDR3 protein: CASSSQGAYEQYF; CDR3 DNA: TGTGCCAGCAGCTCACAGGGGGCCTACGAGCAGTACTTC
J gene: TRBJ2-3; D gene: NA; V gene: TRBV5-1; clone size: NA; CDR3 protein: CASSRQSTDTQYF; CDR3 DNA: TGCGCCAGCAGCAGACAGAGCACAGATACGCAGTATTTT
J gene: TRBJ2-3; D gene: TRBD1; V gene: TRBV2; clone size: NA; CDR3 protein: CAGQGAPGTDTQYF; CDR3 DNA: TGTGCCGGACAGGGGGCGCCCGGCACAGATACGCAGTATTTT
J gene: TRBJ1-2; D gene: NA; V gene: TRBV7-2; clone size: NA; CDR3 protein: CASSPRPDYPYGYTF; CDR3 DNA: TGTGCCAGCAGCCCCCGACCCGACTACCCTTATGGCTACACCTTC
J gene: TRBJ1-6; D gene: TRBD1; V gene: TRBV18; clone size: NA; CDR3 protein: CASSRLGTGGNSPLHF; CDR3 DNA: TGTGCCAGCTCACGTTTAGGGACAGGGGGTAATTCACCCCTCCACTTT
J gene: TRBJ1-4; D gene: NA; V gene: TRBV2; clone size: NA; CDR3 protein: CASRAGQAGEKLFF; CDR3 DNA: TGTGCCAGTCGGGCCGGCCAAGCGGGAGAAAAACTGTTTTTT
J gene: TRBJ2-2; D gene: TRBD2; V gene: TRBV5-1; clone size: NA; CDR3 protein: CASSLTSGGAEGELFF; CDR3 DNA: TGCGCCAGCAGCTTGACAAGCGGGGGGGCCGAGGGGGAGCTGTTTTTT
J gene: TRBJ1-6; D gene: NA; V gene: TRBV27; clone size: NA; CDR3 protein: CASSLRQNSPLHF; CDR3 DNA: TGTGCCAGCAGTCTCCGACAGAATTCACCCCTCCACTTT
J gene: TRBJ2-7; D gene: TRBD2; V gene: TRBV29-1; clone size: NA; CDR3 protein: CSVARSSGGSYEQYF; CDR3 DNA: TGCAGCGTCGCTCGGTCTAGCGGGGGTTCCTACGAGCAGTACTTC
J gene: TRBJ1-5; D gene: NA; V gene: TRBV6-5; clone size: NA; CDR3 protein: CASRHRVYSNQPQHF; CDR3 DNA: TGTGCCAGCAGACACCGGGTGTATAGCAATCAGCCCCAGCATTTT
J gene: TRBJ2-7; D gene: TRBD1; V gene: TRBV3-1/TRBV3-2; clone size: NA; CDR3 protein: CASETRGQGSEQYF; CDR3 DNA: TGTGCCAGCGAGACGAGGGGGCAAGGTAGCGAGCAGTACTTC
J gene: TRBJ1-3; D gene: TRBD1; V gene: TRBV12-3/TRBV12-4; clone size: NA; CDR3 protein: CASSSTGSNTIYF; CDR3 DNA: TGTGCCAGCAGTTCGACAGGGTCGAACACCATATATTTT
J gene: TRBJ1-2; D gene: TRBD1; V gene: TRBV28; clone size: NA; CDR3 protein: CASSLTAGQGHGNGYTF; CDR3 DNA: TGTGCCAGCAGTTTAACCGCTGGACAGGGCCATGGGAATGGCTACACCTTC
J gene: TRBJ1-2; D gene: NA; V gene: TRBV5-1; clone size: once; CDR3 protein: CASSSYLGRDSSYTF; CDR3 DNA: TGCGCCAGCAGCTCCTATCTGGGCAGGGATTCTAGCTACACCTTC
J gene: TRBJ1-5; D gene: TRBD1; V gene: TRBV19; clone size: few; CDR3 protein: CASSIYGQGGNQPQHF; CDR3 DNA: TGTGCCAGTAGTATCTATGGACAGGGAGGCAATCAGCCCCAGCATTTT
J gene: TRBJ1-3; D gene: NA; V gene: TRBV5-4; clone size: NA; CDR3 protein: CASSFLGNTIYF; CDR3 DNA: TGTGCCAGCAGTTTCCTTGGAAACACCATATATTTT
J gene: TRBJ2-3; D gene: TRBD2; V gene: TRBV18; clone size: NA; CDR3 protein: CASSPPGLAGDGTQYF; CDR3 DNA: TGTGCCAGCTCACCACCGGGACTAGCGGGAGACGGTACGCAGTATTTT
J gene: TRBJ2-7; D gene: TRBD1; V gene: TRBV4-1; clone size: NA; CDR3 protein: CASSRTGTGNYEQYF; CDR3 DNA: TGCGCCAGCAGCCGAACCGGGACAGGGAACTACGAGCAGTACTTC
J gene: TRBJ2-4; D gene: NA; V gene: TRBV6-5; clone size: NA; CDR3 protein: CASRIDITKNIQYF; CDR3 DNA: TGTGCCAGCAGGATTGACATAACCAAAAACATTCAGTACTTC
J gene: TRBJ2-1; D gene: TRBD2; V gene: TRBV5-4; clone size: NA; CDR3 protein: CASSGRRLAGVNEQFF; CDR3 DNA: TGTGCCAGCAGCGGACGTCGACTAGCGGGAGTCAATGAGCAGTTCTTC
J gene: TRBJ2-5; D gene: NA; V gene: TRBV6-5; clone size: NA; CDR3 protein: CASCRWNGGETQYF; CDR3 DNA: TGTGCCAGCTGTCGGTGGAACGGGGGAGAGACCCAGTACTTC
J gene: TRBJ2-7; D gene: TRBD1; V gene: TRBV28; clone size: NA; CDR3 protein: CASSSPGRGRIYEQYF; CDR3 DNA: TGTGCCAGCAGTTCCCCCGGCAGGGGGCGTATCTACGAGCAGTACTTC
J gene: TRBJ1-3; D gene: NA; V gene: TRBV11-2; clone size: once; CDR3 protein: CASSFNGVSGNTIYF; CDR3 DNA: TGTGCCAGCAGCTTCAACGGAGTCTCTGGAAACACCATATATTTT
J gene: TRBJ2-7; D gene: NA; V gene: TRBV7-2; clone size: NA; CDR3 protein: CASSLWGDTYEQYF; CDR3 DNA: TGTGCCAGCAGCTTATGGGGGGATACCTACGAGCAGTACTTC
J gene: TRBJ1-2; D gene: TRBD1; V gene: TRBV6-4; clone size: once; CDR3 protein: CASSDEAGGSYGYTF; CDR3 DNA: TGTGCCAGCAGTGACGAGGCAGGGGGTAGCTATGGCTACACCTTC
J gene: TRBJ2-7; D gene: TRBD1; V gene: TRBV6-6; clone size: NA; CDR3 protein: CASTLKGTGGSYEQYF; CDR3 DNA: TGTGCCAGCACTTTAAAAGGGACAGGGGGAAGCTACGAGCAGTACTTC
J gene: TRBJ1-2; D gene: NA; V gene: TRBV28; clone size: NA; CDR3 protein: CASSLASLSGENYGYTF; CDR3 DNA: TGTGCCAGCAGTTTAGCTTCGCTTTCAGGGGAAAACTATGGCTACACCTTC
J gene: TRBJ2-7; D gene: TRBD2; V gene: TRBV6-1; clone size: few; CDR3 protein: CASSEALTSASYEQYF; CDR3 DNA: TGTGCCAGCAGTGAAGCATTAACTAGCGCCTCCTACGAGCAGTACTTC
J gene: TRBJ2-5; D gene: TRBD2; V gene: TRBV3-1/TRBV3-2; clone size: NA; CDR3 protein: CASSPLAGPTGGTQYF; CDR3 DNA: TGTGCCAGCAGCCCTTTAGCGGGGCCAACTGGGGGGACCCAGTACTTC
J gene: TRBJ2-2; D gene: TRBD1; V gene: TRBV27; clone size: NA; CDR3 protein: CASRAGTENTGELFF; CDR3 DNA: TGTGCCAGCAGGGCCGGGACAGAGAACACCGGGGAGCTGTTTTTT
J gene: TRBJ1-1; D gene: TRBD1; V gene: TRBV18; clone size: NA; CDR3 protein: CASSPSSGGTEAFF; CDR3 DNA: TGTGCCAGCTCACCGTCGTCAGGGGGCACTGAAGCTTTCTTT